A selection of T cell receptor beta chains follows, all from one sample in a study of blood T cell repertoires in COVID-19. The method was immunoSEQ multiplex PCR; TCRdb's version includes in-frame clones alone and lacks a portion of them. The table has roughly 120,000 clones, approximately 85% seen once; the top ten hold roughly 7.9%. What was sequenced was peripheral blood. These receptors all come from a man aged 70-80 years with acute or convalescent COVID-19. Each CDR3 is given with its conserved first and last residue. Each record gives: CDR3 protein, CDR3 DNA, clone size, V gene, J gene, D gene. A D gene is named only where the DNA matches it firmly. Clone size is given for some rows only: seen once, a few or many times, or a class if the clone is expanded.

cdr3_aa: CASSLFSSREETQYF
cdr3_nt: TGTGCCAGCAGTTTATTTAGTAGCAGGGAAGAGACCCAGTACTTC
clone_size: NA
v_call: TRBV28
j_call: TRBJ2-5
d_call: NA

cdr3_aa: CASSARGGNEQFF
cdr3_nt: TGTGCCAGCAGCGCTAGGGGGGGTAATGAGCAGTTCTTC
clone_size: NA
v_call: TRBV9
j_call: TRBJ2-1
d_call: NA

cdr3_aa: CASSQPGQGADEQFF
cdr3_nt: TGTGCCAGCAGCCAACCCGGACAGGGGGCCGATGAGCAGTTCTTC
clone_size: NA
v_call: TRBV3-1/TRBV3-2
j_call: TRBJ2-1
d_call: TRBD1

cdr3_aa: CASSDPGGSYNEQFF
cdr3_nt: TGTGCCAGCAGTGATCCCGGGGGTTCCTACAATGAGCAGTTCTTC
clone_size: NA
v_call: TRBV25-1
j_call: TRBJ2-1
d_call: NA

cdr3_aa: CATSREVAEAAGELFF
cdr3_nt: TGTGCCACCAGCAGAGAAGTAGCGGAAGCGGCCGGGGAGCTGTTTTTT
clone_size: NA
v_call: TRBV15
j_call: TRBJ2-2
d_call: NA

cdr3_aa: CASSGGPSRPGNTIYF
cdr3_nt: TGTGCCAGCAGCGGAGGCCCCTCCAGGCCCGGAAACACCATATATTTT
clone_size: NA
v_call: TRBV5-6
j_call: TRBJ1-3
d_call: NA

cdr3_aa: CASSSRTGWVF
cdr3_nt: TGTGCCAGCAGTTCCCGGACAGGCTGGGTCTTC
clone_size: NA
v_call: TRBV28
j_call: TRBJ2-1
d_call: TRBD1

cdr3_aa: CASSSGQGHIQYF
cdr3_nt: TGTGCCAGCAGCTCCGGACAGGGCCACATTCAGTACTTC
clone_size: NA
v_call: TRBV11-3
j_call: TRBJ2-4
d_call: TRBD1

cdr3_aa: CASSLVTGSNSPLHF
cdr3_nt: TGCGCCAGCAGCTTGGTCACAGGTTCCAATTCACCCCTCCACTTT
clone_size: NA
v_call: TRBV5-1
j_call: TRBJ1-6
d_call: NA

cdr3_aa: CASSGTGGWHETQYF
cdr3_nt: TGTGCCAGCAGTGGGACAGGGGGCTGGCATGAGACCCAGTACTTC
clone_size: NA
v_call: TRBV28
j_call: TRBJ2-5
d_call: TRBD1

cdr3_aa: CASSLRDFKSYEQYF
cdr3_nt: TGTGCCAGCAGCCTACGGGACTTCAAATCCTACGAGCAGTACTTC
clone_size: NA
v_call: TRBV3-1/TRBV3-2
j_call: TRBJ2-7
d_call: NA

cdr3_aa: CATSDPPGQEATGELFF
cdr3_nt: TGTGCCACCAGTGACCCCCCGGGACAGGAGGCCACCGGGGAGCTGTTTTTT
clone_size: NA
v_call: TRBV24-1
j_call: TRBJ2-2
d_call: TRBD1

cdr3_aa: CASSVGGGYNEQFF
cdr3_nt: TGTGCCAGCAGCGTAGGCGGGGGGTACAATGAGCAGTTCTTC
clone_size: few
v_call: TRBV9
j_call: TRBJ2-1
d_call: TRBD2

cdr3_aa: CASSFAGGRGTDTQYF
cdr3_nt: TGCGCCAGCAGCTTTGCCGGGGGGCGGGGCACAGATACGCAGTATTTT
clone_size: once
v_call: TRBV5-1
j_call: TRBJ2-3
d_call: NA

cdr3_aa: CASTVGIANSPLHF
cdr3_nt: TGTGCCAGCACGGTCGGGATCGCAAATTCACCCCTCCACTTT
clone_size: few
v_call: TRBV2
j_call: TRBJ1-6
d_call: NA

cdr3_aa: CASSYNRANTEAFF
cdr3_nt: TGTGCCAGCAGTTATAACAGGGCGAATACTGAAGCTTTCTTT
clone_size: NA
v_call: TRBV6-5
j_call: TRBJ1-1
d_call: NA

cdr3_aa: CASRDRGIRDTEAFF
cdr3_nt: TGTGCCAGCCGCGACAGGGGAATAAGGGACACTGAAGCTTTCTTT
clone_size: NA
v_call: TRBV7-9
j_call: TRBJ1-1
d_call: TRBD1

cdr3_aa: CAISDPSGSGGNNEQFF
cdr3_nt: TGTGCCATCAGTGACCCCTCCGGATCAGGGGGGAATAATGAGCAGTTCTTC
clone_size: NA
v_call: TRBV10-3
j_call: TRBJ2-1
d_call: NA

cdr3_aa: CASRIRGEAFF
cdr3_nt: TGTGCCAGCAGAATCCGGGGTGAAGCTTTCTTT
clone_size: few
v_call: TRBV6-5
j_call: TRBJ1-1
d_call: NA

cdr3_aa: CSVPRYNEQFF
cdr3_nt: TGCAGCGTTCCCCGCTACAATGAGCAGTTCTTC
clone_size: NA
v_call: TRBV29-1
j_call: TRBJ2-1
d_call: NA

cdr3_aa: CASSSPGQAAHEQFF
cdr3_nt: TGTGCCAGCAGCTCACCGGGACAGGCTGCCCATGAGCAGTTCTTC
clone_size: NA
v_call: TRBV7-9
j_call: TRBJ2-1
d_call: TRBD1

cdr3_aa: CASRRGLRVTDTQYF
cdr3_nt: TGTGCCTCTCGGAGGGGGCTGCGGGTAACAGATACGCAGTATTTT
clone_size: NA
v_call: TRBV30
j_call: TRBJ2-3
d_call: NA

cdr3_aa: CASSYSILAVYNEQFF
cdr3_nt: TGTGCCAGCAGTTACTCGATTCTAGCGGTATACAATGAGCAGTTCTTC
clone_size: NA
v_call: TRBV6-5
j_call: TRBJ2-1
d_call: TRBD2

cdr3_aa: CASSLATLAGQETQYF
cdr3_nt: TGTGCCAGCAGCTTGGCCACCCTAGCGGGCCAAGAGACCCAGTACTTC
clone_size: NA
v_call: TRBV5-5
j_call: TRBJ2-5
d_call: TRBD2

cdr3_aa: CAGVQGSGNTIYF
cdr3_nt: TGTGCCGGCGTACAGGGCTCTGGAAACACCATATATTTT
clone_size: NA
v_call: TRBV30
j_call: TRBJ1-3
d_call: NA

cdr3_aa: CAISPTDRGRINEQFF
cdr3_nt: TGTGCCATCAGCCCTACGGACAGGGGAAGGATCAATGAGCAGTTCTTC
clone_size: NA
v_call: TRBV10-3
j_call: TRBJ2-1
d_call: TRBD1

cdr3_aa: CASSMLAGGNEQFF
cdr3_nt: TGTGCCAGTAGTATGCTAGCGGGAGGGAATGAGCAGTTCTTC
clone_size: NA
v_call: TRBV19
j_call: TRBJ2-1
d_call: TRBD2

cdr3_aa: CASSIQQGAYSYNSPLHF
cdr3_nt: TGTGCCAGTAGTATCCAACAGGGGGCCTACTCCTATAATTCACCCCTCCACTTT
clone_size: NA
v_call: TRBV19
j_call: TRBJ1-6
d_call: TRBD1

cdr3_aa: CAWMAGGTQYF
cdr3_nt: TGTGCCTGGATGGCGGGAGGTACGCAGTATTTT
clone_size: NA
v_call: TRBV30
j_call: TRBJ2-3
d_call: TRBD2

cdr3_aa: CASSLGSGRVDTQYF
cdr3_nt: TGCGCCAGCAGCTTGGGTAGCGGGAGAGTGGATACGCAGTATTTT
clone_size: NA
v_call: TRBV5-1
j_call: TRBJ2-3
d_call: TRBD2

cdr3_aa: CASSFAGGSYNEQFF
cdr3_nt: TGTGCCAGCAGCTTTGCGGGAGGATCCTACAATGAGCAGTTCTTC
clone_size: NA
v_call: TRBV11-2
j_call: TRBJ2-1
d_call: TRBD2

cdr3_aa: CASISPRQGTSLINYGYTF
cdr3_nt: TGTGCCAGCATCAGCCCCCGGCAGGGAACCTCTTTGATTAACTATGGCTACACCTTC
clone_size: once
v_call: TRBV21-1
j_call: TRBJ1-2
d_call: NA

cdr3_aa: CATSGAPGLANVLTF
cdr3_nt: TGTGCCACCAGTGGGGCCCCGGGGTTGGCCAACGTCCTGACTTTC
clone_size: NA
v_call: TRBV24-1
j_call: TRBJ2-6
d_call: NA

cdr3_aa: CASSEGDWEGYTF
cdr3_nt: TGTGCCAGCAGCGAGGGGGATTGGGAGGGCTACACCTTC
clone_size: NA
v_call: TRBV2
j_call: TRBJ1-2
d_call: NA

cdr3_aa: CSVDGQGKAFF
cdr3_nt: TGCAGCGTTGATGGACAGGGCAAAGCTTTCTTT
clone_size: NA
v_call: TRBV29-1
j_call: TRBJ1-1
d_call: TRBD1

cdr3_aa: CASSDPRGNYGYTF
cdr3_nt: TGTGCCAGCAGTGATCCCAGGGGAAACTATGGCTACACCTTC
clone_size: NA
v_call: TRBV25-1
j_call: TRBJ1-2
d_call: NA

cdr3_aa: CSVETGENEQYF
cdr3_nt: TGCAGCGTTGAAACAGGTGAGAACGAGCAGTACTTC
clone_size: NA
v_call: TRBV29-1
j_call: TRBJ2-7
d_call: NA

cdr3_aa: CASRRQRSYNEQFF
cdr3_nt: TGTGCCAGCAGAAGACAGCGCTCCTACAATGAGCAGTTCTTC
clone_size: NA
v_call: TRBV2
j_call: TRBJ2-1
d_call: NA

cdr3_aa: CATSREQGIQREAFF
cdr3_nt: TGTGCCACCAGCAGAGAACAGGGAATACAGCGTGAAGCTTTCTTT
clone_size: NA
v_call: TRBV15
j_call: TRBJ1-1
d_call: NA

cdr3_aa: CASSLDRGAGNTIYF
cdr3_nt: TGTGCCAGCAGCTTGGATAGAGGAGCTGGAAACACCATATATTTT
clone_size: NA
v_call: TRBV5-6
j_call: TRBJ1-3
d_call: NA

cdr3_aa: CASSPQGDTEAFF
cdr3_nt: TGTGCCAGCAGCCCACAGGGGGACACTGAAGCTTTCTTT
clone_size: few
v_call: TRBV7-9
j_call: TRBJ1-1
d_call: TRBD1

cdr3_aa: CASSFTGNTEAFF
cdr3_nt: TGCGCCAGCAGCTTCACGGGGAACACTGAAGCTTTCTTT
clone_size: NA
v_call: TRBV5-1
j_call: TRBJ1-1
d_call: NA

cdr3_aa: CASSSAPLAGGSNEQFF
cdr3_nt: TGTGCCAGCAGCTCCGCCCCCCTAGCGGGAGGGTCCAATGAGCAGTTCTTC
clone_size: NA
v_call: TRBV7-3
j_call: TRBJ2-1
d_call: TRBD2

cdr3_aa: CASSTGTGGYNEQFF
cdr3_nt: TGCGCCAGCAGCACCGGGACAGGAGGCTACAATGAGCAGTTCTTC
clone_size: NA
v_call: TRBV5-1
j_call: TRBJ2-1
d_call: TRBD1

cdr3_aa: CASKRDAGNTIYF
cdr3_nt: TGTGCCAGCAAGAGGGATGCTGGAAACACCATATATTTT
clone_size: NA
v_call: TRBV12-3/TRBV12-4
j_call: TRBJ1-3
d_call: NA

cdr3_aa: CASSSMTGDSNQPQHF
cdr3_nt: TGTGCCAGCTCATCAATGACAGGGGATAGCAATCAGCCCCAGCATTTT
clone_size: NA
v_call: TRBV18
j_call: TRBJ1-5
d_call: TRBD1

cdr3_aa: CASSPSLSNQPQHF
cdr3_nt: TGTGCCAGCAGCCCTAGCCTAAGTAATCAGCCCCAGCATTTT
clone_size: few
v_call: TRBV7-2
j_call: TRBJ1-5
d_call: NA

cdr3_aa: CASTDFLNQPQHF
cdr3_nt: TGCGCCAGCACGGACTTCCTCAATCAGCCCCAGCATTTT
clone_size: few
v_call: TRBV10-2
j_call: TRBJ1-5
d_call: NA

cdr3_aa: CASSLLTSGRANEQFF
cdr3_nt: TGTGCCAGCAGCCTCTTGACTAGCGGGAGGGCGAATGAGCAGTTCTTC
clone_size: NA
v_call: TRBV7-2
j_call: TRBJ2-1
d_call: TRBD2

cdr3_aa: CASSSAGPLGYTF
cdr3_nt: TGTGCCAGCAGTTCAGCGGGGCCCCTAGGCTACACCTTC
clone_size: NA
v_call: TRBV7-9
j_call: TRBJ1-2
d_call: NA

cdr3_aa: CASSQARIYGFF
cdr3_nt: TGTGCCAGCAGCCAAGCTAGGATATATGGGTTCTTC
clone_size: NA
v_call: TRBV14
j_call: TRBJ2-1
d_call: NA

cdr3_aa: CASSPQSTGVNTEAFF
cdr3_nt: TGTGCCAGCTCACCACAGTCGACAGGCGTGAACACTGAAGCTTTCTTT
clone_size: once
v_call: TRBV18
j_call: TRBJ1-1
d_call: NA

cdr3_aa: CASSQETTNAQETQYF
cdr3_nt: TGTGCCAGCAGCCAAGAAACTACAAACGCTCAAGAGACCCAGTACTTC
clone_size: NA
v_call: TRBV3-1/TRBV3-2
j_call: TRBJ2-5
d_call: NA